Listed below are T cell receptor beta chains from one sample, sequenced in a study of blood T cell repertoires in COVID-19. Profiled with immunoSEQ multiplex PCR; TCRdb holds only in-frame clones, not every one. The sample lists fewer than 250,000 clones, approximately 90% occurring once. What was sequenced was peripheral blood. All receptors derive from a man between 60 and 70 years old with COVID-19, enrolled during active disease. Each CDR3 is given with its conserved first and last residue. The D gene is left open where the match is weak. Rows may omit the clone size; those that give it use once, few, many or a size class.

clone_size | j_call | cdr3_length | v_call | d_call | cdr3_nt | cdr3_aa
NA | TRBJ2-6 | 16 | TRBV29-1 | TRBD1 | TGCAGCGTCATCGGGACAGGGGACTCTGGGGCCAACGTCCTGACTTTC | CSVIGTGDSGANVLTF
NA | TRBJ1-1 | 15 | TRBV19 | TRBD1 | TGTGCCAGTAGTGGCAGGGGGCGAGGTACCACTGAAGCTTTCTTT | CASSGRGRGTTEAFF
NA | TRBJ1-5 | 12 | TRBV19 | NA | TGTGCCAGTAGGTCCGGTAACGAGCCCCAGCATTTT | CASRSGNEPQHF
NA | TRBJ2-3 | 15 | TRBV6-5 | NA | TGTGCCAGCAGGCAACGGGGGAGAAGCACAGATACGCAGTATTTT | CASRQRGRSTDTQYF
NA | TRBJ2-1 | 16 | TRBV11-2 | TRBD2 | TGTGCCAGCAGCTTAGAGGGCGGGAGGTATTTCAATGAGCAGTTCTTC | CASSLEGGRYFNEQFF
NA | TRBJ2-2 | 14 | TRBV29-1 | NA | TGCAGCTACACACATAGCGCGAACACCGGGGAGCTGTTTTTT | CSYTHSANTGELFF
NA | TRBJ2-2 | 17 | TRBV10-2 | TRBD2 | TGCGCCAGCAGTGAGTCCCCGCTAGCGGTGGGGACCGGGGAGCTGTTTTTT | CASSESPLAVGTGELFF
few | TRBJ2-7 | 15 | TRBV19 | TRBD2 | TGTGCCAGTAGTATAGGACTAGCGGGGTACTACGAGCAGTACTTC | CASSIGLAGYYEQYF
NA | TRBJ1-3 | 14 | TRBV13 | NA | TGTGCCAGCAGCTTAACAGGGTCTGGAAACACCATATATTTT | CASSLTGSGNTIYF
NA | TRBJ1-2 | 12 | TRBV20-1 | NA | TGCAGTGCTAGTCCGGTAAACTATGGCTACACCTTC | CSASPVNYGYTF
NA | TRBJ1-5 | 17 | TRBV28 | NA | TGTGCCAGCAATCCATGGTCGGCCAGTGGCGGGGGTCAGCCCCAGCATTTT | CASNPWSASGGGQPQHF
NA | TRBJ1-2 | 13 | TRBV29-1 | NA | TGCAGCGACTCAGGGGCCCCTAACTATGGCTACACCTTC | CSDSGAPNYGYTF
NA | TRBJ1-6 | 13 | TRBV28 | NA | TGTGCCAGCACCTCTTCCCACGGTTCACCCCTCCACTTT | CASTSSHGSPLHF
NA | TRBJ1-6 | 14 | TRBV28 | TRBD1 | TGTGCCAGCAGTTTGGACAGGGTGGATTCACCCCTCCACTTT | CASSLDRVDSPLHF
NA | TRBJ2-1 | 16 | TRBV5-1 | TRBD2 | TGCGCCAGCAGGGCTGGGCTAGCGGGGGGGCTCGATGAGCAGTTCTTC | CASRAGLAGGLDEQFF
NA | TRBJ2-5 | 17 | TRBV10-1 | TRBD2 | TGCGCCAGCAGTGACACTAGCGGGGCCGGTCTCCGTGGGACCCAGTACTTC | CASSDTSGAGLRGTQYF
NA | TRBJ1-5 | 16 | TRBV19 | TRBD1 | TGTGCCAGTAGTAGGGACAGGGGGGACTTTAATCAGCCCCAGCATTTT | CASSRDRGDFNQPQHF
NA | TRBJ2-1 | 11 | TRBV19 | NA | TGTGCCAGTAGTATCTCCAATGAGCAGTTCTTC | CASSISNEQFF
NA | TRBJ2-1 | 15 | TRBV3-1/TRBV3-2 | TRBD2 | TGTGCCAGCAGCTGGGGGACTAGCGGGCCGAATGAGCAGTTCTTC | CASSWGTSGPNEQFF
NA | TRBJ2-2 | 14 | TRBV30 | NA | TGTGCCTGGAACGGACAGCTCAACACCGGGGAGCTGTTTTTT | CAWNGQLNTGELFF
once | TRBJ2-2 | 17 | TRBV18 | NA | TGTGCCAGCTCAACTCAGGGAGGAGGAGGGAACACCGGGGAGCTGTTTTTT | CASSTQGGGGNTGELFF
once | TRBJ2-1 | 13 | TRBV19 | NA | TGTGCCAGTAGTATAGCTGAGGGAGGTGAGCAGTTCTTC | CASSIAEGGEQFF
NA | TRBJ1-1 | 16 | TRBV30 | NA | TGTGCCTGGAGTAACCCCTCACAGGGATTAAAGGTTGAAGCTTTCTTT | CAWSNPSQGLKVEAFF
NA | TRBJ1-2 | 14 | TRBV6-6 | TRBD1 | TGTGCCAGCAGTCCGACAGGGGAGGACTATGGCTACACCTTC | CASSPTGEDYGYTF
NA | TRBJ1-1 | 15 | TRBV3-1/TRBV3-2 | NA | TGTGCCAGCAGCCAAGGAGTTGTCATGAACACTGAAGCTTTCTTT | CASSQGVVMNTEAFF
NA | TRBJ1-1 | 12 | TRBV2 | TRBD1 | TGTGCCAGCAGAGAGACAGGGGGCCGAGCTTTCTTT | CASRETGGRAFF
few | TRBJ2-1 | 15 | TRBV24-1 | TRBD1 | TGTGCCACCAGTGACACAGGGGGCGCGGGTAATGAGCAGTTCTTC | CATSDTGGAGNEQFF
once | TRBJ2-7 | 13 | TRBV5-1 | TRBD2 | TGCGCCAGCAGTAGCGGGGGGGACCGCGAGCAGTACTTC | CASSSGGDREQYF
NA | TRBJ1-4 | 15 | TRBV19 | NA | TGTGCCAGTAGTACCCAGGGTACCACTAATGAAAAACTGTTTTTT | CASSTQGTTNEKLFF
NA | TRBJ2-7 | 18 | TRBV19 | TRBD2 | TGTGCCAGTAGTATTTCAGCTAGCGGGAGGTCCAATGCCTACGAGCAGTACTTC | CASSISASGRSNAYEQYF
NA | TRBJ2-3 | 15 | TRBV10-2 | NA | TGCGCCAGCAGTGAGAGCCCAACTAGCACAGATACGCAGTATTTT | CASSESPTSTDTQYF
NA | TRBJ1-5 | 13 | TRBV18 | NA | TGTGCCAGCTCACCTGGACGGGGTGAGCCCCAGCATTTT | CASSPGRGEPQHF
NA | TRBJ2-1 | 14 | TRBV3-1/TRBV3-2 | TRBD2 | TGTGCCAGCAGCCCGGGGACTAGTGGCGATGAGCAGTTCTTC | CASSPGTSGDEQFF
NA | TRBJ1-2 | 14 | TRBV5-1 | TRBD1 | TGCGCCAGCAGCTCGGGACAGGGGAACTATGGCTACACCTTC | CASSSGQGNYGYTF
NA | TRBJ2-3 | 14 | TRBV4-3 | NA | TGCGCCAGCAGCCAAGCCCTAGGAGCGGATACGCAGTATTTT | CASSQALGADTQYF
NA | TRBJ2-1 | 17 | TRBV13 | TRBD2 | TGTGCCAGCAGCCTCTATGGACTAGCGGAATACTACAATGAGCAGTTCTTC | CASSLYGLAEYYNEQFF
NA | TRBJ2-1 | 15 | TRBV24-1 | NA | TGTGCCACCAGTGATGCGGGAAGGTCATACAATGAGCAGTTCTTC | CATSDAGRSYNEQFF
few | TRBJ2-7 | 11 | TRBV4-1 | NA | TGCGCCAGCAGCCAGGGCCAGGAGCAGTACTTC | CASSQGQEQYF
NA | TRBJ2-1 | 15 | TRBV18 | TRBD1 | TGTGCCAGCTCCCGGGGGACAGGGGGCGATAATGAGCAGTTCTTC | CASSRGTGGDNEQFF
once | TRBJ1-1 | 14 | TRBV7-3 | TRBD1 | TGTGCCAGCAGCCCCGGGACAGGTTATAGTGAAGCTTTCTTT | CASSPGTGYSEAFF
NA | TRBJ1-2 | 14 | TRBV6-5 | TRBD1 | TGTGCCAGCAGTCACCGGGACAGGGGTCGGGGCTACACCTTC | CASSHRDRGRGYTF
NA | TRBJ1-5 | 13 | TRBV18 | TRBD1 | TGTGCCAGCTCAACGACAGGGTCTCAGCCCCAGCATTTT | CASSTTGSQPQHF
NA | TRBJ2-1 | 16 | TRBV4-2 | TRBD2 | TGTGCCAGCAGCCAGTTGGGACTAGCGGGGGGGAATGAGCAGTTCTTC | CASSQLGLAGGNEQFF
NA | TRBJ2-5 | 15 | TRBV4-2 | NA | TGTGCCAGCAGCCCGGTAGGGGGAGGGAGGGAGACCCAGTACTTC | CASSPVGGGRETQYF
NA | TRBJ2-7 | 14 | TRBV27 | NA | TGTGCCAGCTGGCGGAATATGGAATCCTACGAGCAGTACTTC | CASWRNMESYEQYF
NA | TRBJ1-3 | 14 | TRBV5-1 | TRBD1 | TGCGCCAGCAGCCTACAGGGGTTTGGAAACACCATATATTTT | CASSLQGFGNTIYF
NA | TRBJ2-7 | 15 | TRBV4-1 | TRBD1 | TGCGCCAGCAGCCAACAAGGGGGCAGGGATTACGAGCAGTACTTC | CASSQQGGRDYEQYF
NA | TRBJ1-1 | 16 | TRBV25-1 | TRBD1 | TGTGCCAGCAGTGGAGGGACAGGGGGCCTCTCTCTCGGAGCTTTCTTT | CASSGGTGGLSLGAFF
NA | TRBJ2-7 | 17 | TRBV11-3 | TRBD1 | TGTGCCAGCAGCCAAGAGAAACCGGGACAGGGGAACTACGAGCAGTACTTC | CASSQEKPGQGNYEQYF
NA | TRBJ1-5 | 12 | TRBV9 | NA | TGTGCCAGCAGCCGGGGGAATCAGCCCCAGCATTTT | CASSRGNQPQHF
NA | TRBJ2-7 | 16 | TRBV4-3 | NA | TGCGCCAGCAGCCAAGATCCCTTAGGGGCCAGGAACGAGCAGTACTTC | CASSQDPLGARNEQYF
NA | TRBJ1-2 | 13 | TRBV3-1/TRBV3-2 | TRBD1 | TGTGCCAGCAGCCAAGACAGGGGGCAGGGCTACACCTTC | CASSQDRGQGYTF
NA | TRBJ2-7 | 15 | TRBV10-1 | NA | TGCGCCAGCAGTCTCCAAAACAGGGCCCCCTACGAGCAGTACTTC | CASSLQNRAPYEQYF
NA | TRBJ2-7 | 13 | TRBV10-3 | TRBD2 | TGTGCCATCAGTGGCCTAGCGGGGGGCGAGCAGTACTTC | CAISGLAGGEQYF
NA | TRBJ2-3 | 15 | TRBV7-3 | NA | TGTGCCAGCAGCCCACGCCCCTCGGCGGTGGATACGCAGTATTTT | CASSPRPSAVDTQYF
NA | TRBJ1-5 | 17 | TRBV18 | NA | TGTGCCAGCTCACTCGGGACAAGCCTTATGCGTAATCAGCCCCAGCATTTT | CASSLGTSLMRNQPQHF
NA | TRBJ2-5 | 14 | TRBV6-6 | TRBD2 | TGTGCCAGCAGATATCGACGGGGGGAAGAGACCCAGTACTTC | CASRYRRGEETQYF
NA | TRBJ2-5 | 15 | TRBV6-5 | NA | TGTGCCAGCAGTTGGGAACGGCCGGGGCAAGAGACCCAGTACTTC | CASSWERPGQETQYF
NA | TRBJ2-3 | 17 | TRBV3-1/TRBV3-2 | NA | TGTGCCAGCAGCCATGTCAGCGGATCCCGCTTCACAGATACGCAGTATTTT | CASSHVSGSRFTDTQYF